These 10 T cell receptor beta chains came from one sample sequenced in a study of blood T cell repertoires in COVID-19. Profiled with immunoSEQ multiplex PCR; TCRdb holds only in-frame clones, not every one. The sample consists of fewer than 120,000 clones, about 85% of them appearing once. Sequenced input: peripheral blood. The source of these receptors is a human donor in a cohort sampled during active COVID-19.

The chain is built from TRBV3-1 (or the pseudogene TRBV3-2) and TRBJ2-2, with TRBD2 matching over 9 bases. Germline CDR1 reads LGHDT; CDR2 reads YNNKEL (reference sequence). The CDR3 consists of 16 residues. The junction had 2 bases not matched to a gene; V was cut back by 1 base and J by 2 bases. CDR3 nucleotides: TGTGCCAGCAGCCAAGGGGGACTAGCCAACACCGGGGAGCTGTTTTTT. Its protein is CASSQGGLANTGELFF.

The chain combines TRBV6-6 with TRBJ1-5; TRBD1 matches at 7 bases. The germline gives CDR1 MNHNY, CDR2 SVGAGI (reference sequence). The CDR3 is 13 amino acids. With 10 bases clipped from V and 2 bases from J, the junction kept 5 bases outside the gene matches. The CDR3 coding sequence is TGTGCCATCGGGACAGTCGGCAATCAGCCCCAGCATTTT. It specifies CAIGTVGNQPQHF.

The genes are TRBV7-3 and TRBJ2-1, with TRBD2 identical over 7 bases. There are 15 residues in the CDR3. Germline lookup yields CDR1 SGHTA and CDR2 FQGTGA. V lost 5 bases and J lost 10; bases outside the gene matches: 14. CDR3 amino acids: CASSPSGGGRREQFF. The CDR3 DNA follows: TGTGCCAGCAGCCCATCGGGGGGAGGGCGGAGGGAGCAGTTCTTC.

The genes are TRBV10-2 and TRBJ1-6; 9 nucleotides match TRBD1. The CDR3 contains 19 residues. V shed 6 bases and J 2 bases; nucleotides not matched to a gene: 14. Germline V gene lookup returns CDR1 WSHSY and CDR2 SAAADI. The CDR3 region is CASRPVGTGRFTYNSPLHF. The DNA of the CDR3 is TGCGCCAGCAGACCGGTGGGGACAGGGAGATTCACCTATAATTCACCCCTCCACTTT.

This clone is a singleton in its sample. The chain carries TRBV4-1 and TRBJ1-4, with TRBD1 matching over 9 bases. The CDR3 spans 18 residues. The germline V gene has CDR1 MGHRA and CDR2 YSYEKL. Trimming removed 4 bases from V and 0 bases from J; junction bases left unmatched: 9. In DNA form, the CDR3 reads TGCGCCAGCAGCCTTGGCGGGACAGGGTCTGCAACTAATGAAAAACTGTTTTTT. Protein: CASSLGGTGSATNEKLFF.

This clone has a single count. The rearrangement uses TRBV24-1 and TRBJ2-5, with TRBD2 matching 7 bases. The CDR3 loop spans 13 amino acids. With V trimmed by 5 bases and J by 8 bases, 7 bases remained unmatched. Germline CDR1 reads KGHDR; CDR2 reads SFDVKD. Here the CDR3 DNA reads TGTGCCACCAGTGCCCGGACTAGGGGCACCCAGTACTTC. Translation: CATSARTRGTQYF.

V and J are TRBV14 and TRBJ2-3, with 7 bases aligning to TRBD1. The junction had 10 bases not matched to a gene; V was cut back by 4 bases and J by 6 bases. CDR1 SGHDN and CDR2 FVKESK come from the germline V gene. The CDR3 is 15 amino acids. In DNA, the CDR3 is TGTGCCAGCAGCCCCCGGGGACGACAGGGTGATACGCAGTATTTT. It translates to CASSPRGRQGDTQYF.

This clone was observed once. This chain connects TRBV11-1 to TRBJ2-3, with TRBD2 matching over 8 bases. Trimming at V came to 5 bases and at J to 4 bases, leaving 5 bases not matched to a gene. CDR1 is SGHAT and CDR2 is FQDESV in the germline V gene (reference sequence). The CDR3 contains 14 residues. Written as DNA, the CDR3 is TGTGCCAGCAGCCCAAGCGGGGGTTCAGATACGCAGTATTTT. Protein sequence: CASSPSGGSDTQYF.

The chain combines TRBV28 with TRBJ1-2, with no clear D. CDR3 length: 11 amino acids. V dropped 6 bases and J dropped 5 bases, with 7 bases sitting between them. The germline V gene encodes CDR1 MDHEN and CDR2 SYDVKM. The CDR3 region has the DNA TGTGCCAGCAGCCTCTCTTATGGCTACACCTTC. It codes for CASSLSYGYTF.

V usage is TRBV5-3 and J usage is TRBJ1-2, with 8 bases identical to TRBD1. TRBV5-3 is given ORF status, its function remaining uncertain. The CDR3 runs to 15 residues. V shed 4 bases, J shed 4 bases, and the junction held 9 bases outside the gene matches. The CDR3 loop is CARSPDRAYSYGYTF. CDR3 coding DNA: TGTGCCAGAAGCCCGGACAGGGCGTACAGCTATGGCTACACCTTC.